Below, one TCR beta chain is given with its context. Its antigen is unknown. It was a multiplex PCR that amplified TCR beta CDR3, with 32 V and 13 J primers. One entry per CDR3 protein, called by TCRdb with MiXCR from the multiplex PCR reads. The table lists tens of thousands of distinct CDR3 sequences, over 25% of them singletons. Template material for each sample was about 560 ng of bulk tumor genomic DNA. Several biopsies were spaced far apart within each primary tumor and obtained as surgery took place. The patients were newly diagnosed with non-small cell lung cancer, had not been treated, and had curative surgery. Each donor was a newly diagnosed non-small cell lung cancer patient undergoing surgery with curative intent. This record belongs to a study of immune heterogeneity within non-small cell lung tumors. Study results and limitations: Identical dominant CDR3 beta clonotypes spanned tumor sites within a patient, beside site-unique high-frequency clones. Individual patients mostly differed in their high-frequency T-cell receptor beta clonotypes.

Sequences were obtained from lung tumor tissue. The receptor comes from a middle-aged man with non-small cell lung cancer.

CDR3 protein: CASSLNREPGNTIYF. The CDR3 DNA reads TGTGCCAGCAGCTTAAACAGGGAACCTGGAAACACCATATATTTT. This chain connects TRBV7-6 to TRBJ1-3; the D gene is possibly TRBD1 (6 bases). V was clipped by 2 bases and J by 2 bases, with 10 bases between them. Germline values: CDR1 SGHVS, CDR2 FNYEAQ. The CDR3 spans 15 residues.